This T cell receptor (beta chain) was captured in a study of vaccination effects on CD4 cells after COVID-19. Across the whole study: The two convalescent patients provided samples 16 days and one week before vaccination.

This CDR3 has 16 residues. The germline V gene encodes CDR1 LNHDA and CDR2 SQIVND (reference sequence). Trimming took 3 bases from V and 7 from J; bases not matched to a gene: 8. On this clone itself: No antigen is known for it.

Study-wide findings and caveats: By a late point after vaccination, infection- and vaccine-induced clones had shrunk markedly through clonal contraction.

Method: immunoSEQ multiplex PCR; TCRdb's copy keeps in-frame clones and lacks some. The data hold under 65,000 clones, with about 77% observed a single time. Pools of viral peptides were used by the ViraFEST assay to expand antigen-specific CD4+ T cells ahead of sequencing. Scientists isolated CD4+ T cells after an approximately 11-day culture period ended. A PCR test confirmed that the person had SARS-CoV-2 infection between March and December 2020. V usage is TRBV19 and J usage is TRBJ1-6; the match to TRBD1 covers 8 bases. This TCR was sampled from a human donor who had a prior SARS-CoV-2 infection. The input for sequencing was CD4+ T cells from PBMCs cultured with HIV peptides, taken before COVID-19 vaccination. The subset was: HIV-1 Nef peptide pool negative control/reference culture. Here the CDR3 reads CASSMIDRGWNSPLHF. As DNA, the CDR3 is TGTGCCAGTAGTATGATTGACAGGGGTTGGAATTCACCCCTCCACTTT.